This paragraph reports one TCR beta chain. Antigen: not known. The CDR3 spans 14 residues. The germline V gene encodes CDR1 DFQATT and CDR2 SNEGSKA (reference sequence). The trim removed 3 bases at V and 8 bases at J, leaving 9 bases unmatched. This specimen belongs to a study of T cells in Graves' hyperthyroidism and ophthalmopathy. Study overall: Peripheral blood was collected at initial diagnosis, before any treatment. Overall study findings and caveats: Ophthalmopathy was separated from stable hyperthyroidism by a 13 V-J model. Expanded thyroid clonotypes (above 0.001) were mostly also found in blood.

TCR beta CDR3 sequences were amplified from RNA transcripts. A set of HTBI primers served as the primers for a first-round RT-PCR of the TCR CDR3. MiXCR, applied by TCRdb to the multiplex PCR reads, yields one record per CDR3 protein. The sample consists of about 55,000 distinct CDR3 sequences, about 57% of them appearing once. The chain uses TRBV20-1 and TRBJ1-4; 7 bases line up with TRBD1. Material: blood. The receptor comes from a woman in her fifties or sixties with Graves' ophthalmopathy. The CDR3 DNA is TGCAGTGCTAGGGGTCAGGGGGATTCAGAAAAACTGTTTTTT. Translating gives CSARGQGDSEKLFF.